The present T cell receptor beta chain was sequenced within a study of T cell changes during pregnancy in multiple sclerosis. This CDR3 comprises 14 residues. Unmatched junction bases numbered 11, after V lost 7 bases and J lost 6 bases. Germline assignment: CDR1 MNHNY and CDR2 SVGAGI (reference sequence). Clones were read by immunoSEQ multiplex PCR, and TCRdb kept only the in-frame ones, dropping some. Counted here are under 50,000 clones, approximately 90% occurring once; the ten biggest clones make up about 1.2%. Sequencing was performed on CD4+ T cells from peripheral blood mononuclear cells, taken after pregnancy. This clonotype was sampled from a female donor with multiple sclerosis, enrolled in a pregnancy study. The chain joins TRBV6-6 to TRBJ2-7; 8 nucleotides match TRBD2. CDR3 amino acids: CASTPNSGSTEQYF. Here the CDR3 DNA reads TGTGCCAGCACCCCCAACAGCGGGAGTACCGAGCAGTACTTC.